Below, 31 T cell receptor beta chains from the same sample are listed, as sequenced in a study of early T cells in non-severe SARS-CoV-2 infection. One entry per CDR3 protein results from TCRdb running MiXCR on the 5' RACE reads. The sample lists some 46,000 distinct CDR3 sequences, almost 9.5% seen once, with around 14% in the top ten. Sample: whole blood. All receptors derive from an adult who was a healthcare worker with PCR-confirmed SARS-CoV-2 infection or an uninfected control (not recorded which).

The chain combines TRBV9 with TRBJ2-1; 15 bases agree with TRBD2. J gave up 8 bases and V 3 bases, and 12 bases lay outside the gene matches. The CDR3 runs 18 residues. Germline lookup yields CDR1 SGDLS and CDR2 YYNGEE. This chain's CDR3 is CASSAGVPGLAGGDEQFF. The CDR3 DNA sequence: TGTGCCAGCAGCGCTGGGGTTCCGGGACTAGCGGGAGGTGATGAGCAGTTCTTC.

This clonotype was detected many times. This chain uses TRBV18 with TRBJ1-6; D is ambiguous. The CDR3 runs to 15 residues. V gave up 0 bases and J gave up 6 bases, with 9 bases separating them. From germline, CDR1 is KGHSH and CDR2 LQKENI. The CDR3: CASSPPAEPNSPLHF. In nucleotides, the CDR3 is TGTGCCAGCTCACCACCAGCAGAGCCTAATTCACCCCTCCACTTT.

There are a few counts of this clonotype. The J gene is TRBJ2-1, the V gene TRBV9; D not certain. CDR1 is SGDLS and CDR2 is YYNGEE in the germline V gene. V was clipped by 0 bases and J by 5 bases, with 3 bases between them. This CDR3 is built from 12 residues. As DNA, the CDR3 is TGTGCCAGCAGCGTAGTGAACAATGAGCAGTTCTTC. This translates into CASSVVNNEQFF.

The sample holds many counts of this clonotype. The rearrangement uses TRBV2 and TRBJ1-1; no definite D call. Trimming pared 8 bases from V and 3 bases from J, leaving 4 bases between. Germline V gives CDR1 SNHLY, CDR2 FYNNEI. This CDR3 is built from 10 residues. CDR3 region: CASAYTEAFF. Here the CDR3 DNA reads TGTGCCAGCGCTTACACTGAAGCTTTCTTT.

This clonotype has a count of ten or more. This chain uses TRBV5-6 with TRBJ2-7; D ambiguous. The CDR3 has 14 residues. CDR1 is SGHDT, CDR2 YYEEEE, per germline. With 4 bases removed from V and 5 bases from J, the gap between germline ends came to 16 bases. The CDR3 sequence is CASSDSAVSNEQYF. CDR3 coding DNA: TGTGCCAGCAGCGATTCCGCGGTAAGCAACGAGCAGTACTTC.

The rearrangement uses TRBV30 and TRBJ1-5, with 8 nucleotides matching TRBD1. CDR1 and CDR2 from the germline V gene are GTSNPN and SVGIG (reference sequence). This CDR3 region has 13 residues. Trimming at V came to 5 bases and at J to 2 bases, leaving 2 bases not matched to a gene. The CDR3 bases are TGTGCCTGGGGGGGACAGGGCAATCAGCCCCAGCATTTT. The encoded protein is CAWGGQGNQPQHF.

Many counts were recorded for this clonotype. This chain joins TRBV28 and TRBJ2-1; 8 nucleotides align to TRBD1. Germline V gene lookup returns CDR1 MDHEN and CDR2 SYDVKM. The CDR3 totals 15 residues. Losses at the gene ends were 8 bases for V and 7 bases for J; bases not matched to a gene: 13. The DNA for the CDR3 is TGTGCCAGCTCGACAACCGGGACAGGCAGAAATGAGCAGTTCTTC. It is translated as CASSTTGTGRNEQFF.

This chain uses TRBV12-3 or TRBV12-4 with TRBJ1-1; D is perhaps TRBD1 (5 bases). The V gene lost 3 bases and the J gene lost 7 bases, with 15 bases spanning the gap. The CDR3 length is 14 residues. CDR3 region: CASSLGQGRNEAFF. DNA of the CDR3: TGTGCCAGCAGTTTGGGGCAGGGAAGGAATGAAGCTTTCTTT.

This chain connects TRBV20-1 to TRBJ2-7, with TRBD1 as a possible D gene (5 bases). The CDR3 is 14 amino acids. Germline V gene lookup returns CDR1 DFQATT and CDR2 SNEGSKA (reference sequence). Deletions cut 2 bases from V and 1 base from J, with 12 bases between. For the CDR3, the DNA is TGCAGTGCTAGACCAGACAGTATGTCCTACGAGCAGTACTTC. The encoded protein is CSARPDSMSYEQYF.

The chain carries TRBV7-2 and TRBJ2-1, with D perhaps TRBD2 (6 bases). The V end was cut by 2 bases, the J end by 4 bases, with 15 bases between. The CDR3 is 16 residues long. CDR1 SGHTA and CDR2 FQGNSA come from the germline V gene. The CDR3 nucleotides are TGTGCCAGCAGCTTACGCGGGCTAGCGCTTTACAATGAGCAGTTCTTC. It specifies CASSLRGLALYNEQFF.

In its sample, this clonotype was seen many times. The genes are TRBV27 and TRBJ1-4, with no clear D. The V and J ends lost 2 bases and 5 bases respectively, with 6 bases between them. Per germline, CDR1 MNHEY and CDR2 SMNVEV (reference sequence). This CDR3 comprises 13 residues. The CDR3 protein is CASSLVGNEKLFF. CDR3 in DNA: TGTGCCAGCAGTTTAGTGGGGAATGAAAAACTGTTTTTT.

The chain joins TRBV28 to TRBJ2-2; no clear D. The CDR3 extends over 15 amino acids. Per germline, CDR1 MDHEN and CDR2 SYDVKM. V lost 2 bases to trimming and J lost 4 bases, with 11 bases between them. The CDR3 sequence is CASSLRSLLTGELFF. CDR3 bases: TGTGCCAGCAGTTTAAGATCTTTGCTCACCGGGGAGCTGTTTTTT.

This clonotype has ten or more counts. The chain uses TRBV4-3 and TRBJ2-6; 10 bases agree with TRBD1. Germline CDR1 is LGHNA and CDR2 is YSLEER. This CDR3 spans 20 amino acids. J lost 0 bases, V lost 2 bases, and 10 bases had no gene match. CDR3 sequence (DNA): TGCGCCAGCAGCCAATTGTCCGGGACAGGGGCATCCTCTGGGGCCAACGTCCTGACTTTC. It yields the protein CASSQLSGTGASSGANVLTF.

This clonotype was observed many times. The V call is TRBV18, the J call TRBJ2-6; D possibly corresponds to TRBD1 (5 bases). V lost 0 bases, J lost 1 base, and 13 bases lay in between. The CDR3 is 18 amino acids. Germline V CDR1 and CDR2: KGHSH, LQKENI. The CDR3 here is CASSPPFIRESGANVLTF. The DNA of the CDR3 is TGTGCCAGCTCACCACCGTTCATCAGGGAATCTGGGGCCAACGTCCTGACTTTC.

The chain recombines TRBV24-1 with TRBJ2-3; D not certain. Per germline, CDR1 KGHDR and CDR2 SFDVKD. This CDR3 region has 15 residues. With 3 bases removed from V and 8 bases from J, the gap between germline ends came to 17 bases. The CDR3, as DNA: TGTGCCACCAGTGATGTTTCGCTTTCTGGCGGTACGCAGTATTTT. This codes for CATSDVSLSGGTQYF.

This clonotype was picked up many times. The gene calls are TRBV28 and TRBJ2-7; perhaps TRBD2 as D (5 bases). Trimming left V 6 bases short and J 6 bases short, with 12 bases between. CDR1 is MDHEN and CDR2 is SYDVKM in the germline V gene. This CDR3 has 12 amino acids. CDR3 amino acids: CASSSQRGEQYF. The DNA for the CDR3 is TGTGCCAGCAGCTCCCAACGGGGCGAGCAGTACTTC.

This clonotype was counted many times. J is TRBJ1-2 and V is TRBV27; no definite D call. The CDR3 is 13 amino acids. Germline V gene lookup returns CDR1 MNHEY and CDR2 SMNVEV (reference sequence). The V end lost 6 bases, the J end lost 2 bases, and 10 bases lay between the germline ends. CDR3 nucleotides: TGTGCCAGCAGAAGTAGGCCGAACTATGGCTACACCTTC. Its translation is CASRSRPNYGYTF.

The V and J genes are TRBV6-2 or TRBV6-3 and TRBJ1-1; 7 nucleotides agree with TRBD1. This CDR3 region has 12 residues. V lost 6 bases, J lost 8 bases, and 6 bases stayed unmatched. Germline loops: CDR1 MNHEY, CDR2 SVGEGT. The CDR3: CASSSGQAEAFF. In nucleotides, the CDR3 is TGTGCCAGCAGCTCTGGACAGGCAGAAGCTTTCTTT.

Many counts were recorded for this clonotype. This CDR3 reads CASRTGDYYGYTF. The CDR3 nucleotides are TGTGCCAGCAGAACAGGGGACTACTATGGCTACACCTTC. The chain links TRBV4-2 to TRBJ1-2; 7 nucleotides align to TRBD1. This CDR3 spans 13 amino acids. V dropped 6 bases and J dropped 3; count of bases not matched to a gene: 4. Germline CDR1 reads LGHNA; CDR2 reads YNFKEQ.

At least ten counts were recorded for this clonotype. V and J are TRBV7-2 and TRBJ1-1; D not certain. Germline-derived CDR1 and CDR2 are SGHTA and FQGNSA. The V end was cut by 5 bases, the J end by 1 base, with 11 bases between. The CDR3 is 14 amino acids. CDR3 sequence reads: CASSPSHQNTEAFF. The CDR3 DNA reads as TGTGCCAGCAGCCCATCCCATCAGAACACTGAAGCTTTCTTT. Full variable domain (missing parts from reference TRBV7-2 and TRBJ1-1): GAGVSQSPSNKVTEKGKDVELRCDPISGHTALYWYRQSLGQGLEFLIYFQGNSAPDKSGLPSDRFSAERTGGSVSTLTIQRTQQEDSAVYLCASSPSHQNTEAFFGQGTRLTVV.

Only a few counts were recorded for this clonotype. The J gene is TRBJ2-7, the V gene TRBV20-1, with a weak D call TRBD2 (5 bases). Germline assignment: CDR1 DFQATT and CDR2 SNEGSKA (reference sequence). The CDR3 is 14 residues long. Trimming took off 2 bases at V and 0 bases at J, with 11 bases between the two ends. The CDR3 loop reads CSARYPGSSYEQYF. CDR3 coding DNA: TGCAGTGCTAGATATCCGGGAAGCTCCTACGAGCAGTACTTC.

This clonotype appeared many times. The chain couples TRBV11-2 to TRBJ2-5; no reliable D call. The CDR3 spans 16 residues. Deletions cut 0 bases from V and 5 bases from J, with 16 bases between. Germline CDR1 and CDR2: SGHAT and FQNNGV. The CDR3 DNA reads as TGTGCCAGCAGCTTAGATCGATCCCCTGCCTTGGAGACCCAGTACTTC. It translates to CASSLDRSPALETQYF.

At least ten counts were recorded for this clonotype. The genes are TRBV4-1 and TRBJ2-1; 15 bases align to TRBD2. The V gene end was trimmed by 5 bases and the J gene end by 5 bases; junction bases not matched to a gene: 10. This CDR3 region has 18 residues. CDR1 MGHRA and CDR2 YSYEKL come from the germline V gene. DNA of the CDR3: TGCGCCAGCAGCGCCCAATTAGGGACTAGCGGGAGGAACAATGAGCAGTTCTTC. Amino acid sequence: CASSAQLGTSGRNNEQFF.

This clonotype was detected only once. The chain carries TRBV6-1 and TRBJ2-2; 9 bases line up with TRBD2. Germline V gives CDR1 MNHNS, CDR2 SASEGT. V shed 7 bases and J 0 bases; nucleotides not matched to a gene: 12. This CDR3 comprises 18 residues. The CDR3 bases are TGTGCCAGCACCGGACTAGCGAGAGGGTGGGCGAACACCGGGGAGCTGTTTTTT. Its protein product is CASTGLARGWANTGELFF.

This clonotype was recorded at least ten times. The genes are TRBV20-1 and TRBJ2-2; D remains ambiguous. Trimming cost V 5 bases and J 6 bases, with 10 bases left between them. The CDR3 extends over 12 amino acids. CDR1 and CDR2 (germline): DFQATT, SNEGSKA (reference sequence). CDR3 amino acids: CSAHTEPGELFF. DNA of the CDR3: TGCAGTGCTCACACCGAGCCCGGGGAGCTGTTTTTT.

This clonotype came up many times. This sequence joins TRBV6-5 and TRBJ1-1; no reliable D call. Trimming took 6 bases from V and 2 from J, leaving 13 bases between them. There are 14 residues in the CDR3. Germline V gene lookup returns CDR1 MNHEY and CDR2 SVGAGI. This chain's CDR3 is CASSSRGANTEAFF. CDR3 nucleotides: TGTGCCAGCAGCTCACGCGGAGCTAACACTGAAGCTTTCTTT.

This clonotype has ten or more counts. The CDR3 region has the DNA TGTGCCAGCAGCTTAGGCGGGCCCGACACCGGGGAGCTGTTTTTT. Protein product: CASSLGGPDTGELFF. The gene calls are TRBV11-3 and TRBJ2-2, with D possibly being TRBD2 (5 bases). This CDR3 region has 15 residues. The ends were cut back, 1 base at V and 3 bases at J, with 9 bases in the middle. Germline V gene sequence: CDR1 SGHNT, CDR2 YENEEA.

In its sample, this clonotype was seen many times. The chain employs TRBV12-3 or TRBV12-4 and TRBJ2-2, with 9 bases identical to TRBD2. This CDR3 spans 17 amino acids. V shed 5 bases and J 5 bases; nucleotides not matched to a gene: 12. The CDR3 sequence is CASSRLGGGRGTGELFF. CDR3 sequence (DNA): TGTGCCAGCAGTCGCCTTGGGGGCGGGAGGGGAACCGGGGAGCTGTTTTTT.

The chain joins TRBV4-2 to TRBJ2-1; TRBD1 matches 8 bases. This CDR3 contains 15 residues. Germline CDR1 LGHNA, CDR2 YNFKEQ. The V gene end was trimmed by 1 base and the J gene end by 4 bases; junction bases not matched to a gene: 3. The CDR3 here is CASSQGQGFYNEQFF. CDR3 DNA: TGTGCCAGCAGCCAAGGACAGGGGTTTTACAATGAGCAGTTCTTC.

The rearrangement links TRBV5-3 to TRBJ2-1, with D possibly matching TRBD2 (7 bases). TRBV5-3 counts as an open reading frame of uncertain function. CDR3 length: 18 amino acids. V lost 4 bases to trimming and J lost 1 base, with 21 bases between them. The CDR3 loop is CARSPSEDRGASYNEQFF. The CDR3 nucleotides read TGTGCCAGAAGCCCCTCCGAGGATCGGGGGGCTTCCTACAATGAGCAGTTCTTC.

This clonotype was counted at least ten times. This chain joins TRBV28 and TRBJ1-5; no reliable D call. V was shortened by 6 bases and J by 4 bases, with 4 bases between the two germline ends. This CDR3 comprises 11 residues. The V gene's germline CDR1 is MDHEN and CDR2 SYDVKM. The CDR3 DNA sequence: TGTGCCAGCAGCCGAAATCAGCCCCAGCATTTT. This codes for CASSRNQPQHF.